Below, 20 T cell receptor beta chains from the same sample are listed, as sequenced in a study of cytomegalovirus exposure and HLA in healthy donors. Vbeta (60) and Jbeta (13) primers were used in the PCR. Some clones are missing from TCRdb's copy, which holds only in-frame ones; the method was immunoSEQ multiplex PCR. The sample lists roughly 100,000 clones; around 75% were seen once. Specimen: PBMCs. All receptors derive from a man aged 50-60 years in good health and CMV-seronegative.

The V and J genes are TRBV7-9 and TRBJ2-5; the match to TRBD2 covers 11 bases. The J call is doubtful: the DNA matches TRBJ2-7 better. This CDR3 is built from 17 residues. The germline V gene has CDR1 SEHNR and CDR2 FQNEAQ (reference sequence). The CDR3 is CASGKGTSGGAPYEQYF. DNA of the CDR3: TGTGCCAGCGGGAAGGGAACTAGCGGGGGCGCCCCCTACGAGCAGTACTTC.

The chain joins TRBV19 to TRBJ1-5; weak D call: TRBD1 (6 bases). V was pared by 6 bases and J by 0 bases, with 12 bases between. CDR1 is LNHDA and CDR2 is SQIVND in the germline V gene (reference sequence). The CDR3 is 15 residues long. In DNA, the CDR3 is TGTGCCAGTAGGGGCGGACAGTATAGCAATCAGCCCCAGCATTTT. This sequence encodes CASRGGQYSNQPQHF.

The chain joins TRBV4-3 to TRBJ1-2; perhaps TRBD1 as D (5 bases). Germline V gives CDR1 LGHNA, CDR2 YSLEER. Trimming stripped 2 bases from V and 5 bases from J, with 15 bases between. This CDR3 contains 15 residues. In nucleotides, the CDR3 is TGCGCCAGCAGCCAATATCAAGGGGCTGATTATGGCTACACCTTC. This sequence encodes CASSQYQGADYGYTF.

This clone has just a few counts. The genes are TRBV5-8 and TRBJ2-5; D gene unclear. CDR1 is SGHTS and CDR2 is YDEGEE in the germline V gene. The CDR3 is made up of 13 amino acids. V was shortened by 2 bases and J by 1 base, with 6 bases between the two germline ends. The CDR3 region has the DNA TGTGCCAGCAGCTTTATGTTCCAAGAGACCCAGTACTTC. It specifies CASSFMFQETQYF.

V usage is TRBV4-2 and J usage is TRBJ2-7; 11 bases align to TRBD2. The CDR3 spans 16 residues. V lost 2 bases, J lost 2 bases, and 5 bases stayed unmatched. Germline V CDR1 and CDR2: LGHNA, YNFKEQ. The CDR3 loop is CASSQTGTSGTYEQYF. In DNA form, the CDR3 reads TGTGCCAGCAGCCAAACCGGGACTAGCGGAACCTACGAGCAGTACTTC.

The chain employs TRBV9 and TRBJ1-1; D is possibly TRBD1 (5 bases). The V gene's germline CDR1 is SGDLS and CDR2 YYNGEE. The CDR3 sequence is 13 residues long. Trimming left V 0 bases short and J 5 bases short, with 8 bases between. This CDR3 is CASSVAHRTEAFF. CDR3 DNA sequence: TGTGCCAGCAGCGTAGCTCACAGGACTGAAGCTTTCTTT.

This clone was seen more than once but under ten times. The chain couples TRBV5-6 to TRBJ2-1; 15 nucleotides line up with TRBD2. This CDR3 has 15 residues. V gave up 3 bases and J gave up 12 bases; unmatched junction bases: 7. Germline values: CDR1 SGHDT, CDR2 YYEEEE. CDR3 sequence: CASSWGGLAGGLQFF. The CDR3 region has the DNA TGTGCCAGCAGCTGGGGGGGACTAGCGGGGGGCTTGCAGTTCTTC.

This rearrangement joins TRBV6-1 to TRBJ2-1; D possibly corresponds to TRBD1 (6 bases). The V gene's germline CDR1 is MNHNS and CDR2 SASEGT. Trimming cost V 0 bases and J 7 bases, with 16 bases left between them. This CDR3 spans 16 amino acids. CDR3: CASSEATGMGSNEQFF. The CDR3 coding sequence is TGTGCCAGCAGTGAAGCCACAGGGATGGGTAGTAATGAGCAGTTCTTC.

The chain joins TRBV5-6 to TRBJ1-4, with D maybe TRBD1 (5 bases). This CDR3 is built from 14 residues. Germline loops: CDR1 SGHDT, CDR2 YYEEEE. V was shortened by 1 base and J by 1 base, with 5 bases between the two germline ends. Here the CDR3 reads CASSLRGTNEKLFF. CDR3 in DNA: TGTGCCAGCAGCTTGAGGGGAACTAATGAAAAACTGTTTTTT. Variable domain in full (rest from reference TRBV5-6 and TRBJ1-4): DAGVTQSPTHLIKTRGQQVTLRCSPKSGHDTVSWYQQALGQGPQFIFQYYEEEERQRGNFPDRFSGHQFPNYSSELNVNALLLGDSALYLCASSLRGTNEKLFFGSGTQLSVL.

To note about this clone: Distinct nucleotide sequences in the sample also encode this CDR3. V gene TRBV6-5 combines with J gene TRBJ1-1; TRBD1 might be the D (5 bases). The CDR3 consists of 12 residues. V was trimmed by 6 bases and J by 5 bases, leaving 10 bases between them. From germline, CDR1 is MNHEY and CDR2 SVGAGI. The DNA of the CDR3 is TGTGCCAGCAGCCAGGGTAATACTGAAGCTTTCTTT. Translating gives CASSQGNTEAFF.

The chain recombines TRBV18 with TRBJ1-1; D possibly corresponds to TRBD1 (5 bases). V lost 0 bases to trimming and J lost 5 bases, with 13 bases between them. Per germline, CDR1 KGHSH and CDR2 LQKENI. The CDR3 extends over 15 amino acids. DNA of the CDR3: TGTGCCAGCTCACCACCGTCCAGGGCCCTGACTGAAGCTTTCTTT. As protein: CASSPPSRALTEAFF. The entire variable domain, with the rest obtained from reference TRBV18 and TRBJ1-1, is as follows: NAGVMQNPRHLVRRRGQEARLRCSPMKGHSHVYWYRQLPEEGLKFMVYLQKENIIDESGMPKERFSAEFPKEGPSILRIQQVVRGDSAAYFCASSPPSRALTEAFFGQGTRLTVV.

The V call is TRBV9, the J call TRBJ2-7; maybe TRBD2 (6 bases). Trimming took 3 bases from V and 2 from J, leaving 12 bases between them. The CDR3 has 14 amino acids. The germline CDR1 and CDR2 sequences are SGDLS and YYNGEE. CDR3 region: CASSARGIAYEQYF. CDR3 in DNA: TGTGCCAGCAGCGCCCGGGGGATCGCCTACGAGCAGTACTTC. Based on the CDR3 plus reference TRBV9 and TRBJ2-7, the full variable domain is DSGVTQTPKHLITATGQRVTLRCSPRSGDLSVYWYQQSLDQGLQFLIQYYNGEERAKGNILERFSAQQFPDLHSELNLSSLELGDSALYFCASSARGIAYEQYFGPGTRLTVT.

The genes are TRBV6-1 and TRBJ2-1; 11 bases line up with TRBD1. The V segment lost 7 bases and the J segment 9 bases; nucleotides outside the gene matches: 11. In germline, CDR1 is MNHNS, CDR2 SASEGT. This CDR3 region has 15 residues. The CDR3: CASNGGDRGFLEQFF. In DNA form, the CDR3 reads TGTGCCAGCAACGGGGGGGACAGGGGGTTTCTTGAGCAGTTCTTC.

The chain carries TRBV7-2 and TRBJ1-5; no clear D gene. Looked up from germline, CDR1 is SGHTA and CDR2 is FQGNSA. Trimming stripped 2 bases from V and 7 bases from J, with 9 bases between. The CDR3 spans 13 residues. CDR3 sequence (DNA): TGTGCCAGCAGCTTAATAAGCGCCCAGCCCCAGCATTTT. It translates to CASSLISAQPQHF.

This clone was seen a few times. The chain joins TRBV9 to TRBJ2-7; weak D call: TRBD2 (6 bases). In germline, CDR1 is SGDLS, CDR2 YYNGEE. CDR3 length equals 13 residues. V lost 10 bases and J 3 bases, leaving 17 bases between the germline ends. As DNA, the CDR3 is TGTGCCCCTAGCGTCCCGAAGGTCTACGAGCAGTACTTC. Translated, it gives CAPSVPKVYEQYF.

This clone was seen a handful of times. V gene TRBV5-6 combines with J gene TRBJ2-1; TRBD1 aligns across 7 bases. The CDR3 runs to 16 residues. From germline, CDR1 is SGHDT and CDR2 YYEEEE. The J segment lost 5 bases and the V segment lost 2 bases, leaving 10 bases of the junction unmatched. The CDR3 region is CASSFQPGQRDNEQFF. CDR3 sequence (DNA): TGTGCCAGCAGCTTCCAACCGGGACAGAGAGACAATGAGCAGTTCTTC.

This sequence joins TRBV29-1 and TRBJ2-5; possible D gene TRBD2, 6 bases. Trimming took 3 bases from V and 4 from J, leaving 12 bases between them. The CDR3 totals 13 residues. CDR1 SQVTM and CDR2 ANQGSEA come from the germline V gene. CDR3 in DNA: TGCAGCGTTGAGTTCTGGCGGGGAGAGACCCAGTACTTC. As protein: CSVEFWRGETQYF.

This chain links TRBV19 with TRBJ2-5, with 8 bases identical to TRBD2. V trimming: 3 bases; J trimming: 2 bases; junction bases outside the gene matches: 8. This CDR3 is built from 16 residues. Per the germline V gene, CDR1 is LNHDA and CDR2 is SQIVND (reference sequence). The CDR3: CASSIGLAGVQETQYF. The DNA of the CDR3 is TGTGCCAGTAGTATTGGGCTAGCGGGTGTACAAGAGACCCAGTACTTC.

The chain links TRBV5-1 to TRBJ2-7; tentatively, D is TRBD2 (6 bases). Trimming stripped 7 bases from V and 6 bases from J, with 17 bases between. This CDR3 has 13 residues. Germline-derived CDR1 and CDR2 are SGHRS and YFSETQ. The CDR3 coding sequence is TGCGCCAGCGCCCTGGGGGGAGAGGGCGAGCAGTACTTC. Protein: CASALGGEGEQYF. The variable domain in full, with the rest retrieved from reference TRBV5-1 and TRBJ2-7, is KAGVTQTPRYLIKTRGQQVTLSCSPISGHRSVSWYQQTPGQGLQFLFEYFSETQRNKGNFPGRFSGRQFSNSRSEMNVSTLELGDSALYLCASALGGEGEQYFGPGTRLTVT.

This clone showed up just once. The genes are TRBV7-2 and TRBJ2-7, with 14 bases lining up with TRBD2. The CDR3 totals 17 residues. Germline V gene data show CDR1 as SGHTA and CDR2 as FQGNSA. With 1 base clipped from V and 6 bases from J, the junction kept 8 bases outside the gene matches. The DNA for the CDR3 is TGTGCCAGCAGCTTAGTGGGACTAGCGGGAGCAGTCCTCGAGCAGTACTTC. Translating it yields CASSLVGLAGAVLEQYF.